This TCR beta chain stems from a study of blood T cell repertoires in COVID-19. In the study overall: Nucleic acid was either cDNA or gDNA, and it came from T cells, B-cell-depleted T cells, or PBMCs.

Germline values: CDR1 MNHNY, CDR2 SVGAGI (reference sequence). The CDR3 contains 17 residues. The V segment lost 5 bases and the J segment 4 bases; nucleotides outside the gene matches: 9. Study processing details: Amplification of reference gene primers provided the estimated nucleated cell counts. Assay: immunoSEQ multiplex PCR; the TCRdb copy retains only in-frame clones and omits some. D and trimming were read from the DNA, whereas the V and J calls and clone size are those reported in that table. The sample lists 250,000 or so clones; more than 75% were seen once. The chain links TRBV6-6 to TRBJ2-1, with 12 bases aligning to TRBD2. The sample comprised peripheral blood. The sequence derives from a middle-aged woman who had recovered from COVID-19. CDR3 sequence (DNA): TGTGCCAGCAGTCCGACTAGCGGGAGCGCGGGGTACAATGAGCAGTTCTTC. Translation: CASSPTSGSAGYNEQFF.